The 9 T cell receptor beta chains listed next were all sequenced from one sample in a study of human T cells and chemical hapten exposure. MiXCR, run by TCRdb on the RACE reads, gives a single entry per CDR3 protein. The sample yields over 45,000 distinct CDR3 sequences, approximately 9.3% seen once. Indicated time point: patch test 1, 2 weeks after DPC sensitization. Treatment of the sample: therapeutic diphenylcyclopropenone sensitization with weekly scalp DPC. Sequencing was performed on whole blood, taken in connection with sensitization to the hapten diphenylcyclopropenone (DPC). These receptors all come from a woman aged 40-49 years with alopecia areata. Some clones in this sample may be carry-over from other donors' samples.

The table lists this clonotype with many counts. The CDR3 sequence is CSVELTGQSAKNIQYF. In nucleotides, the CDR3 is TGCAGCGTTGAGCTAACGGGACAGTCAGCCAAAAACATTCAGTACTTC. This chain connects TRBV29-1 to TRBJ2-4; 7 bases fit TRBD1. This CDR3 is built from 16 residues. Germline CDR1 SQVTM, CDR2 ANQGSEA. J gave up 0 bases and V 3 bases, and 8 bases lay outside the gene matches.

This chain uses TRBV6-6 with TRBJ1-1; no clear D gene. Germline-derived CDR1 and CDR2 are MNHNY and SVGAGI (reference sequence). The CDR3 has 13 amino acids. Deletions cut 10 bases from V and 0 bases from J, with 12 bases between. The CDR3 sequence is CANTAGLNTEAFF. In nucleotides, the CDR3 is TGTGCCAACACTGCAGGCTTGAACACTGAAGCTTTCTTT.

J is TRBJ2-3 and V is TRBV6-2 or TRBV6-3; 7 bases align to TRBD2. The CDR3 sequence is 14 residues long. The germline V gene encodes CDR1 MNHEY and CDR2 SVGEGT. Trimming cost V 7 bases and J 6 bases; bases outside gene matches: 10. This chain's CDR3 is CASIRLAAPDTQYF. The CDR3 nucleotides read TGTGCCAGCATTCGACTAGCTGCCCCTGATACGCAGTATTTT.

This chain joins TRBV11-3 and TRBJ2-3, with D tentatively TRBD1 (6 bases). V lost 4 bases and J 2 bases, leaving 13 bases between the germline ends. This CDR3 has 15 amino acids. Germline-derived CDR1 and CDR2 are SGHNT and YENEEA. Here the CDR3 reads CASSSTGRATDTQYF. The CDR3 DNA follows: TGTGCCAGCAGCTCGACAGGCCGTGCCACAGATACGCAGTATTTT.

Many counts were recorded for this clonotype. The genes are TRBV7-2 and TRBJ1-6; no reliable D call. The CDR3 is 16 amino acids. V was clipped by 5 bases and J by 0 bases, with 11 bases between them. The V gene's germline CDR1 is SGHTA and CDR2 FQGNSA. The CDR3 region has the DNA TGTGCCAGCAGCGCGAGGGCTTACTCCTATAATTCACCCCTCCACTTT. This translates into CASSARAYSYNSPLHF.

This clonotype was seen many times. This chain joins TRBV25-1 and TRBJ2-2; D remains unclear. Per germline, CDR1 MGHDK and CDR2 SYGVNS. CDR3 length: 14 amino acids. V lost 2 bases and J 3 bases, leaving 7 bases between the germline ends. CDR3 coding DNA: TGTGCCAGCAGTGAAGCGTGGGACACCGGGGAGCTGTTTTTT. It codes for CASSEAWDTGELFF.

This clonotype was observed many times. CDR3 in DNA: TGCGCCAGCAGCTTGGAGGCAGACAACACCGGGGAGCTGTTTTTT. This translates into CASSLEADNTGELFF. The chain recombines TRBV5-1 with TRBJ2-2; D gene uncertain. Trimming shortened V by 0 bases and J by 2 bases, and 8 bases separated the two germline ends. The CDR3 covers 15 residues. Looked up from germline, CDR1 is SGHRS and CDR2 is YFSETQ.

This clonotype was found a few times. The CDR3 DNA reads TGTGCCAGCAGCGTGGACCCCACGGGGGAAGCTTTCTTT. It codes for CASSVDPTGEAFF. The rearrangement joins TRBV9 to TRBJ1-1; no definite D call. The CDR3 totals 13 residues. In germline, CDR1 is SGDLS, CDR2 YYNGEE. The V end was cut by 2 bases, the J end by 8 bases, with 13 bases between.

Ten or more counts support this clonotype. The chain recombines TRBV6-1 with TRBJ2-3; D possibly corresponds to TRBD2 (7 bases). Between the trimmed V and J ends, which lost 10 bases and 3 bases, there was a span of 29 bases. The length of the CDR3 is 18 residues. The germline V gene has CDR1 MNHNS and CDR2 SASEGT. In nucleotides, the CDR3 is TGTGCCACCTTGGCCCGGACACGCGGGGGCCCCGGGACAGATACGCAGTATTTT. Its protein is CATLARTRGGPGTDTQYF.